A single sample gave rise to the 27 T cell receptor beta chains below, sequenced in a study of shared clonotypes between healthy human individuals. Measured with immunoSEQ multiplex PCR; TCRdb has only the in-frame clones, and not every one. The repertoire holds over 850,000 clones, with 70% to 80% as singletons. The sample taken for sequencing was memory CD4+ T cells from PBMCs. Sample subset: CD45RA-negative fraction. The receptors here all came from a man aged 18 to 35 in good health. Some clones in this sample may be carry-over from other donors' samples.

Points on this clone: Distinct nucleotide sequences in the sample also encode this CDR3. This chain links TRBV18 with TRBJ2-5; D remains ambiguous. The CDR3 has 12 residues. V dropped 3 bases and J dropped 3 bases, with 5 bases sitting between them. Germline V gives CDR1 KGHSH, CDR2 LQKENI. CDR3 sequence: CASSPAEETQYF. CDR3 coding DNA: TGTGCCAGCTCACCGGCGGAAGAGACCCAGTACTTC.

This chain connects TRBV5-1 to TRBJ2-7, with 11 bases identical to TRBD2. CDR1 is SGHRS, CDR2 YFSETQ, per germline. V gave up 0 bases and J gave up 5 bases; unmatched junction bases: 13. The CDR3 sequence is 18 residues long. The CDR3 coding sequence is TGCGCCAGCAGCTTGGGCCGTGGGACTAGCGGTATCCCCCACGAGCAGTACTTC. Translation: CASSLGRGTSGIPHEQYF.

This rearrangement joins TRBV5-4 to TRBJ2-5; TRBD1 might be the D (6 bases). CDR1 is SGHNT, CDR2 YYREEE, per germline (reference sequence). The CDR3 is 14 residues long. Deletions cut 5 bases from V and 1 base from J, with 12 bases between. As DNA, the CDR3 is TGTGCCAGCAGTCGGACAGTCTTCCAAGAGACCCAGTACTTC. Translated, it gives CASSRTVFQETQYF. The whole variable domain, remainder taken from reference TRBV5-4 and TRBJ2-5, is ETGVTQSPTHLIKTRGQQVTLRCSSQSGHNTVSWYQQALGQGPQFIFQYYREEENGRGNFPPRFSGLQFPNYSSELNVNALELDDSALYLCASSRTVFQETQYFGPGTRLLVL.

This clone has a single count. This chain links TRBV9 with TRBJ2-7; TRBD1 is a possible D gene (6 bases). V lost 0 bases to trimming and J lost 3 bases, with 22 bases between them. CDR1 SGDLS and CDR2 YYNGEE come from the germline V gene. This CDR3 is built from 18 residues. CDR3 amino acids: CASSVGPRTADTNYEQYF. The DNA for the CDR3 is TGTGCCAGCAGCGTAGGACCGAGGACAGCCGACACCAACTACGAGCAGTACTTC.

This rearrangement joins TRBV11-2 to TRBJ2-7; possibly TRBD1 for D (6 bases). Per the germline V gene, CDR1 is SGHAT and CDR2 is FQNNGV. Trimming removed 4 bases from V and 7 bases from J, with 17 bases in between. This CDR3 region has 14 residues. The CDR3 DNA reads as TGTGCCAGCAGCTCCACACGGGACACGAGTGAGCAGTACTTC. Its translation is CASSSTRDTSEQYF.

The rearrangement uses TRBV28 and TRBJ1-5; possibly TRBD1 for D (6 bases). Trimming stripped 4 bases from V and 2 bases from J, with 12 bases between. The CDR3 runs to 15 residues. CDR1 and CDR2 from the germline V gene are MDHEN and SYDVKM. The CDR3: CASSSAQGGNQPQHF. DNA of the CDR3: TGTGCCAGCAGTTCCGCACAGGGAGGCAATCAGCCCCAGCATTTT.

The CDR3 protein is CASSISGGAYHEQYF. The CDR3 DNA reads TGTGCCAGTAGTATATCAGGGGGCGCTTATCACGAGCAGTACTTC. The chain employs TRBV19 and TRBJ2-7; 8 bases are a match to TRBD1. CDR3 length equals 15 residues. The germline V gene has CDR1 LNHDA and CDR2 SQIVND (reference sequence). With V trimmed by 2 bases and J by 5 bases, 8 bases remained unmatched. The full variable domain, completed using reference TRBV19 and TRBJ2-7, is DGGITQSPKYLFRKEGQNVTLSCEQNLNHDAMYWYRQDPGQGLRLIYYSQIVNDFQKGDIAEGYSVSREKKESFPLTVTSAQKNPTAFYLCASSISGGAYHEQYFGPGTRLTVT.

The J gene is TRBJ1-5, the V gene TRBV11-2, with unresolved D. The CDR3 covers 14 residues. With 3 bases removed from V and 0 bases from J, the gap between germline ends came to 6 bases. From germline, CDR1 is SGHAT and CDR2 FQNNGV. The CDR3 DNA sequence: TGTGCCAGCAGCTTTGACGGTAGCAATCAGCCCCAGCATTTT. It codes for CASSFDGSNQPQHF.

This clone was seen once. V gene TRBV29-1 combines with J gene TRBJ1-2; a weak D match, TRBD1 (5 bases). This CDR3 comprises 12 residues. Germline values: CDR1 SQVTM, CDR2 ANQGSEA. V gave up 7 bases and J gave up 3 bases, with 12 bases separating them. As DNA, the CDR3 is TGCAGCGCCCCTGAAGGGGACTATGGCTACACCTTC. This encodes CSAPEGDYGYTF.

The rearrangement links TRBV9 to TRBJ2-7; TRBD2 matches 7 bases. Trimming took 4 bases from V and 2 from J; bases not matched to a gene: 6. Germline-derived CDR1 and CDR2 are SGDLS and YYNGEE. The CDR3 spans 14 residues. CDR3 DNA sequence: TGTGCCAGCAGCCCCAGTGGGGGGGCCTACGAGCAGTACTTC. It translates to CASSPSGGAYEQYF.

This chain joins TRBV27 and TRBJ1-1; no definite D call. The CDR3 has 15 residues. Germline-derived CDR1 and CDR2 are MNHEY and SMNVEV (reference sequence). V shed 5 bases and J shed 0 bases, with 13 bases lying between them. For the CDR3, the DNA is TGTGCCAGCAGTACCCTCGGACGGGTGAACACTGAAGCTTTCTTT. It encodes CASSTLGRVNTEAFF.

The chain joins TRBV7-9 to TRBJ1-4, with no clear D. Trimming stripped 2 bases from V and 7 bases from J, with 17 bases between. The CDR3 spans 16 residues. CDR1 and CDR2 (germline): SEHNR, FQNEAQ (reference sequence). The CDR3 coding sequence is TGTGCCAGCAGCTTAAAAGGAGGAGGTGTGGGTGAAAAACTGTTTTTT. Its protein product is CASSLKGGGVGEKLFF. Supplemented by reference TRBV7-9 and TRBJ1-4, the full variable domain reads DTGVSQNPRHKITKRGQNVTFRCDPISEHNRLYWYRQTLGQGPEFLTYFQNEAQLEKSRLLSDRFSAERPKGSFSTLEIQRTEQGDSAMYLCASSLKGGGVGEKLFFGSGTQLSVL.

Comment on this clone: This likely stems from a read error, as it lies one base from a far larger clone. Other DNA sequences in this specimen translate into the identical CDR3. The CDR3 region has the DNA TGCGCCAGCAGTCCCCCCGGACAGGCCATCTACGAGCAGTACTTC. The encoded protein is CASSPPGQAIYEQYF. The V gene is TRBV28, the J gene TRBJ2-7, with 7 bases lining up with TRBD1. The CDR3 consists of 15 residues. Per the germline V gene, CDR1 is MDHEN and CDR2 is SYDVKM.

The V call is TRBV5-6, the J call TRBJ2-7; 8 bases are a match to TRBD1. After removal of 4 bases from V and 4 bases from J, the junction contained 13 bases not matched to a gene. CDR1 SGHDT and CDR2 YYEEEE come from the germline V gene. The CDR3 sequence is 16 residues long. CDR3 protein: CASSQTGVRVGYEQYF. The CDR3 DNA reads TGTGCCAGCAGCCAGACAGGGGTACGAGTGGGGTACGAGCAGTACTTC. Looking up the rest from reference TRBV5-6 and TRBJ2-7 gives the full variable domain: DAGVTQSPTHLIKTRGQQVTLRCSPKSGHDTVSWYQQALGQGPQFIFQYYEEEERQRGNFPDRFSGHQFPNYSSELNVNALLLGDSALYLCASSQTGVRVGYEQYFGPGTRLTVT.

This clone was counted many times. The gene calls are TRBV5-6 and TRBJ1-4; the D gene is possibly TRBD1 (6 bases). This CDR3 contains 16 residues. Germline V gene data show CDR1 as SGHDT and CDR2 as YYEEEE. Trimming stripped 2 bases from V and 3 bases from J, with 14 bases between. CDR3 region: CASSFLGAAANEKLFF. In DNA, the CDR3 is TGTGCCAGCAGCTTTTTGGGGGCCGCAGCTAATGAAAAACTGTTTTTT.

V usage is TRBV5-4 and J usage is TRBJ2-7; D is uncertain. CDR1 is SGHNT, CDR2 YYREEE, per germline (reference sequence). This CDR3 is built from 12 residues. V was cut by 0 bases and J by 7 bases, with 8 bases left in between. CDR3 in amino acids: CASSLGVREQYF. The CDR3 nucleotides read TGTGCCAGCAGCTTGGGGGTACGGGAGCAGTACTTC. The entire variable domain, with the rest obtained from reference TRBV5-4 and TRBJ2-7, is as follows: ETGVTQSPTHLIKTRGQQVTLRCSSQSGHNTVSWYQQALGQGPQFIFQYYREEENGRGNFPPRFSGLQFPNYSSELNVNALELDDSALYLCASSLGVREQYFGPGTRLTVT.

This chain connects TRBV7-3 to TRBJ2-1; 7 bases line up with TRBD1. J gave up 7 bases and V 1 base, and 10 bases lay outside the gene matches. The V gene's germline CDR1 is SGHTA and CDR2 FQGTGA. This CDR3 contains 16 residues. CDR3 residues: CASSLNRDSYTNEQFF. The DNA for the CDR3 is TGTGCCAGCAGCTTAAACCGGGACAGTTATACGAATGAGCAGTTCTTC.

This chain links TRBV5-1 with TRBJ1-1; 9 bases agree with TRBD1. The germline CDR1 and CDR2 sequences are SGHRS and YFSETQ. With V trimmed by 4 bases and J by 3 bases, 4 bases remained unmatched. CDR3 length equals 14 residues. CDR3 loop: CASSRTGVHTEAFF. DNA for the CDR3: TGCGCCAGCAGCCGGACAGGGGTTCACACTGAAGCTTTCTTT.

This chain uses TRBV5-1 with TRBJ2-3, with no clear D. CDR1 is SGHRS, CDR2 YFSETQ, per germline. V gave up 0 bases and J gave up 6 bases, with 8 bases separating them. The CDR3 spans 13 residues. The CDR3 sequence is CASSLVRWDTQYF. The CDR3, as DNA: TGCGCCAGCAGCTTGGTACGGTGGGATACGCAGTATTTT.

V usage is TRBV7-2 and J usage is TRBJ2-7; 8 bases agree with TRBD1. The CDR3 loop spans 13 amino acids. Trimming removed 4 bases from V and 3 bases from J; junction bases left unmatched: 2. CDR1 SGHTA and CDR2 FQGNSA come from the germline V gene. The CDR3 bases are TGTGCCAGCAGCTCCACAGGGGGCTACGAGCAGTACTTC. Translated: CASSSTGGYEQYF.

About this clone itself: The junction departs from the called germline gene at one end, perhaps through a read error. The genes are TRBV2 and TRBJ2-7; D is perhaps TRBD2 (6 bases). CDR1 is SNHLY and CDR2 is FYNNEI in the germline V gene. The CDR3 extends over 13 amino acids. The CDR3 spells CASSEIPLEERVF. In DNA form, the CDR3 reads TGTGCCAGCAGTGAAATCCCCCTAGAGGAGCGGGTTTTC.

V gene TRBV7-6 combines with J gene TRBJ1-2; the D gene is possibly TRBD1 (5 bases). Germline V CDR1 and CDR2: SGHVS, FNYEAQ. V was trimmed by 1 base and J by 4 bases, leaving 28 bases between them. The CDR3 loop spans 20 amino acids. The CDR3: CASSLGVTSDPGSGGYGYTF. The DNA for the CDR3 is TGTGCCAGCAGCTTAGGGGTAACGTCGGACCCCGGAAGCGGGGGCTATGGCTACACCTTC.

This clone was picked up a small number of times. Only one base separates this from a far larger clonotype, so it likely reflects a read error. The chain is built from TRBV5-1 and TRBJ1-1; D is ambiguous. This CDR3 spans 14 amino acids. The ends were cut back, 0 bases at V and 1 base at J, with 7 bases in the middle. Germline assignment: CDR1 SGHRS and CDR2 YFSETQ. CDR3 sequence: CASSLEMANTEAFF. As DNA, the CDR3 is TGCGCCAGCAGCTTGGAGATGGCGAACACTGAAGCTTTCTTT.

As to this clone: The sample holds other DNA sequences that translate to the same CDR3. The chain joins TRBV5-1 to TRBJ1-5; 9 bases agree with TRBD1. Unmatched junction bases numbered 2, after V lost 4 bases and J lost 6 bases. The CDR3 is 13 residues long. Germline V lookup: CDR1 SGHRS, CDR2 YFSETQ. The CDR3 here is CASSPGQGQPQHF. The CDR3 DNA is TGCGCCAGCAGCCCGGGACAGGGTCAGCCCCAGCATTTT.

This sequence joins TRBV28 and TRBJ1-3; TRBD1 might be the D (6 bases). The CDR3 totals 15 residues. Trimming removed 2 bases at V and 3 bases at J, with 11 bases between. The germline V gene has CDR1 MDHEN and CDR2 SYDVKM. The chain's CDR3 is CASSLRGLGGNTIYF. The CDR3 DNA reads TGTGCCAGCAGTTTACGGGGGCTGGGTGGAAACACCATATATTTT.

The CDR3 here is CASSLWTASSSGNTIYF. CDR3 bases: TGTGCCAGCAGCTTATGGACAGCATCCTCCTCTGGAAACACCATATATTTT. The rearrangement joins TRBV7-8 to TRBJ1-3, with D possibly matching TRBD1 (6 bases). Trimming removed 2 bases from V and 0 bases from J, with 14 bases in between. The CDR3 runs to 17 residues. CDR1 SGHVS and CDR2 FQNEAQ come from the germline V gene.

CDR3 sequence reads: CASSVFGTGTGELFF. The CDR3 DNA reads as TGTGCCAGCAGCGTATTCGGGACAGGGACCGGGGAGCTGTTTTTT. This chain links TRBV9 with TRBJ2-2, with TRBD1 matching 9 bases. This CDR3 has 15 residues. V shed 1 base, J shed 5 bases, and the junction held 3 bases outside the gene matches. Germline V lookup: CDR1 SGDLS, CDR2 YYNGEE.